This TCR beta chain is from a study of T-cell memory formation after mild COVID-19. Study-level background: Each donor largely had its own TCR clusters.

The study, taken as a whole, reports: Cross-reactive memory appears to have joined, as suggested by some responding clones showing up in pre-infection memory.

The CDR3 runs 22 residues. CDR1 and CDR2 (germline): SGHVS, FQNEAQ. V lost 2 bases and J lost 3; bases outside the gene matches: 26. This clonotype came up a few times. Its antigen is not known. One entry per CDR3 protein, called by TCRdb with MiXCR from the 5' RACE reads. The repertoire consists of 470,000 or so distinct CDR3 sequences, with around a quarter occurring once and the leading ten covering approximately 13%. The sequence was obtained from an adult woman who had mild COVID-19 (a few samples of this study predate the infection). Cell type and time point are not known. Specimen: PBMCs or a T cell subset sorted from them (not recorded which). The chain joins TRBV7-8 to TRBJ2-7, with TRBD2 identical over 9 bases. The CDR3 DNA is TGTGCCAGCAGCTTACCAACAGGGGTAGCGGAACTAGCGGGTCCGGATGGCTACGAGCAGTACTTC. Translation: CASSLPTGVAELAGPDGYEQYF.